The sequence of this T cell receptor beta chain was determined in a study of response to subunit inactivated influenza vaccine. General study results and limits: Few new T cells, the authors suggested, are recruited by each seasonal influenza vaccination.

Each CDR3 protein gets one entry after TCRdb re-called the RT-PCR reads with MiXCR. The sample includes about 800,000 distinct CDR3 sequences, around 21% of them seen just once. Notes on this clonotype: Its specificity is unknown.

CDR3 length: 14 amino acids. Germline V gives CDR1 KGHDR, CDR2 SFDVKD. Trimming removed 4 bases at V and 6 bases at J, with 12 bases between. The sequences come from PBMCs from blood, collected less than 6 days after vaccination. This TCR derives from a man in his fifties or sixties who received an inactivated influenza vaccine. The rearrangement links TRBV24-1 to TRBJ2-1, with D maybe TRBD1 (6 bases). CDR3 sequence: CATSDSDSPNEQFF. CDR3 bases: TGTGCCACCAGTGACTCGGACAGTCCCAATGAGCAGTTCTTC.